The present entry profiles one T cell receptor (beta chain) with its context. Its antigen is still unknown. Primers included in the PCR were 60 Vbeta and 13 Jbeta primers. The table came from immunoSEQ multiplex PCR; TCRdb's copy has only in-frame clones and leaves some out. The sample consists of approximately 170,000 clones, roughly two thirds of them appearing once. The data are from a study of cytomegalovirus exposure and HLA in healthy donors. Study-level findings and limits: TCR beta chains numbering about 160 were designated cytomegalovirus-associated.

Germline V lookup: CDR1 SGHVS, CDR2 FNYEAQ. The CDR3 length is 15 residues. With 2 bases clipped from V and 5 bases from J, the junction kept 6 bases outside the gene matches. The TCR comes from a woman aged 35 to 49 in good health and CMV-seropositive. This chain uses TRBV7-6 with TRBJ2-5; 9 positions match TRBD2. What was sequenced was PBMCs. CDR3 sequence: CASSLLGTSWETQYF. The CDR3 DNA follows: TGTGCCAGCAGCTTATTAGGGACTAGCTGGGAGACCCAGTACTTC. The full variable domain, rest sourced from reference TRBV7-6 and TRBJ2-5, is GAGVSQSPRYKVTKRGQDVALRCDPISGHVSLYWYRQALGQGPEFLTYFNYEAQQDKSGLPNDRFSAERPEGSISTLTIQRTEQRDSAMYRCASSLLGTSWETQYFGPGTRLLVL.